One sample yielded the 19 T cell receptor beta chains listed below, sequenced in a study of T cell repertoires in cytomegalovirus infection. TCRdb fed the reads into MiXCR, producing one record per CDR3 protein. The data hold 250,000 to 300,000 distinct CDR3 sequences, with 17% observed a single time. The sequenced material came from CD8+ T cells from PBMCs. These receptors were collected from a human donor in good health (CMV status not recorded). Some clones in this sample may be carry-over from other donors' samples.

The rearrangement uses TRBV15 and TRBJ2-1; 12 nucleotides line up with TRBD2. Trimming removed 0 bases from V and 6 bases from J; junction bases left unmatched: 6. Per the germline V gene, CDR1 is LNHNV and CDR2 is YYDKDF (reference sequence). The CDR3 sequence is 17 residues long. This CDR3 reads CATSREIGLAGINEQFF. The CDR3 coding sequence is TGTGCCACCAGCAGAGAGATCGGACTAGCGGGAATCAATGAGCAGTTCTTC.

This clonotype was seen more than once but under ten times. DNA for the CDR3: TGTGCCAGCACTTACACAACCGGGGGACAGAAAAATGAAAAACTGTTTTTT. Translation gives CASTYTTGGQKNEKLFF. The V and J genes are TRBV7-9 and TRBJ1-4; 7 positions match TRBD1. From germline, CDR1 is SEHNR and CDR2 FQNEAQ (reference sequence). There are 17 residues in the CDR3. V was clipped by 7 bases and J by 5 bases; unmatched bases: 16. The full variable domain, rest sourced from reference TRBV7-9 and TRBJ1-4, is DTGVSQNPRHKITKRGQNVTFRCDPISEHNRLYWYRQTLGQGPEFLTYFQNEAQLEKSRLLSDRFSAERPKGSFSTLEIQRTEQGDSAMYLCASTYTTGGQKNEKLFFGSGTQLSVL.

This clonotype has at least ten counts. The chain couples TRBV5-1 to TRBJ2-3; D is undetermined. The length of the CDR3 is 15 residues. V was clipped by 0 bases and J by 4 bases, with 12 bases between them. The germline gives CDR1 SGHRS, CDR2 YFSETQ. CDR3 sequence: CASSLETNLADTQYF. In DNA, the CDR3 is TGCGCCAGCAGCTTGGAAACCAACCTAGCAGATACGCAGTATTTT.

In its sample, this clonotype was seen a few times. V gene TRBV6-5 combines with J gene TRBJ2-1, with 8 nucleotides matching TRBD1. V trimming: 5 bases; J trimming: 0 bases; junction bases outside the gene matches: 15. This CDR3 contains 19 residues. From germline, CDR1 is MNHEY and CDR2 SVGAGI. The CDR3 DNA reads TGTGCCAGCAGTCATATTGCTACCGGGACAGGTGTCTCCTACAATGAGCAGTTCTTC. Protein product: CASSHIATGTGVSYNEQFF.

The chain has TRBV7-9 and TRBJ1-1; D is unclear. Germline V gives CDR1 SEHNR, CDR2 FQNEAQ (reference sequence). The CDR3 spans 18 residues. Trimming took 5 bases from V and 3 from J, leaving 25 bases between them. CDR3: CASSPPEGWAGLHTEAFF. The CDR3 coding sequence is TGTGCCAGCAGCCCGCCCGAGGGTTGGGCAGGCCTTCACACTGAAGCTTTCTTT.

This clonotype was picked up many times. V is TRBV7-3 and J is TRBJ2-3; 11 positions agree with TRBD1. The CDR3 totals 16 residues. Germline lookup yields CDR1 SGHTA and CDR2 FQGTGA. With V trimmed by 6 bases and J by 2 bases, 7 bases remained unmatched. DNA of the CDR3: TGTGCCAGCAGTCGTGGACAGGGGGCTTACACAGATACGCAGTATTTT. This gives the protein CASSRGQGAYTDTQYF.

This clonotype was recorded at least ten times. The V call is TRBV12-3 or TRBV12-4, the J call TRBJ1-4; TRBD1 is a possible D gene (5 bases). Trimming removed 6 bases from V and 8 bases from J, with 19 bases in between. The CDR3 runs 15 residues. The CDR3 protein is CASSQIAGLLEKLFF. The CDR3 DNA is TGTGCCAGCAGCCAAATCGCGGGACTCCTGGAAAAACTGTTTTTT.

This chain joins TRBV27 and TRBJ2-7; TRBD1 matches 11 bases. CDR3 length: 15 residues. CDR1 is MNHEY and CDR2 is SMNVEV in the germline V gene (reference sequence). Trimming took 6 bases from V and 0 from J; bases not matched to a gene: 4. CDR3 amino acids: CASRPGTGGSYEQYF. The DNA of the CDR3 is TGTGCCAGCAGACCCGGGACAGGGGGCTCCTACGAGCAGTACTTC.

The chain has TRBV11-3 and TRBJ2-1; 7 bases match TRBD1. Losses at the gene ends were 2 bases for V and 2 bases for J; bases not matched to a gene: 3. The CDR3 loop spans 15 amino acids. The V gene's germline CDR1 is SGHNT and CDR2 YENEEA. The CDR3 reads CASSLQGETYNEQFF. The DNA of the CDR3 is TGTGCCAGCAGCTTACAGGGGGAAACCTACAATGAGCAGTTCTTC.

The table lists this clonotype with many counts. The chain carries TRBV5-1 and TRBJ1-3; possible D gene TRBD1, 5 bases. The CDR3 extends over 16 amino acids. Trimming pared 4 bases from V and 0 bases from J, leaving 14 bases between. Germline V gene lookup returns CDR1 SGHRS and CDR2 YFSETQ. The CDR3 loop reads CASSPWTLGSGNTIYF. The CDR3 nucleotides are TGCGCCAGCAGCCCCTGGACACTCGGCTCTGGAAACACCATATATTTT.

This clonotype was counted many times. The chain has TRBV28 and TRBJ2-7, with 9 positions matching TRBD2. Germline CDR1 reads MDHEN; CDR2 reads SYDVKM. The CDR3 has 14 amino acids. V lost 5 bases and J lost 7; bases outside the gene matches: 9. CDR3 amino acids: CASSPTSGRGEQYF. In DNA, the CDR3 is TGTGCCAGCAGTCCGACTAGCGGCAGGGGTGAGCAGTACTTC.

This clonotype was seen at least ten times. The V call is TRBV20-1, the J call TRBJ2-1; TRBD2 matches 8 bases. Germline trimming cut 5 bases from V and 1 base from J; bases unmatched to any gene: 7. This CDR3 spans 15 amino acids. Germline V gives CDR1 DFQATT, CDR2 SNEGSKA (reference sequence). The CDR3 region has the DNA TGCAGTGCTCCGACTAGCGCCAATTCCTACAATGAGCAGTTCTTC. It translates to CSAPTSANSYNEQFF.

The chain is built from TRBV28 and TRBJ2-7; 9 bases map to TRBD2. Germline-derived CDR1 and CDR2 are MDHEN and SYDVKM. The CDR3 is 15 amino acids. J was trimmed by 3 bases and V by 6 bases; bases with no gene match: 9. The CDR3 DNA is TGTGCCAGCAGCTCGCCTAGCGGGGATTTCTACGAGCAGTACTTC. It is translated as CASSSPSGDFYEQYF. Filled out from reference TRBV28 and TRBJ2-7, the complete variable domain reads DVKVTQSSRYLVKRTGEKVFLECVQDMDHENMFWYRQDPGLGLRLIYFSYDVKMKEKGDIPEGYSVSREKKERFSLILESASTNQTSMYLCASSSPSGDFYEQYFGPGTRLTVT.

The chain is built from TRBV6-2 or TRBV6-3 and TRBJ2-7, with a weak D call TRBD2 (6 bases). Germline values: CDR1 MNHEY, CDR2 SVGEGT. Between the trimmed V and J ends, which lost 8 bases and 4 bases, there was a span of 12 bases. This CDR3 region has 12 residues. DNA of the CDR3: TGTGCCAGCCCCAGGAGGGCTTACGAGCAGTACTTC. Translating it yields CASPRRAYEQYF.

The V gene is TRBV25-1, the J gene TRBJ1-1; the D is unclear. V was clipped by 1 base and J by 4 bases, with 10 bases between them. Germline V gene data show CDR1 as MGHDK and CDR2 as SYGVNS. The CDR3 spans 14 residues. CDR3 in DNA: TGTGCCAGCAGTGAATTTGAGGAGCTCACTGAAGCTTTCTTT. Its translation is CASSEFEELTEAFF.

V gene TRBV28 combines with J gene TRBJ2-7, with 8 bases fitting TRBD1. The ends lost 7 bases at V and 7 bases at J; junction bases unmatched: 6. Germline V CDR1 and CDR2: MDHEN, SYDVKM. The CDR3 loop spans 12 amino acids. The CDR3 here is CASTRQGREQYF. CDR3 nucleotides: TGTGCCAGCACCCGACAGGGGCGGGAGCAGTACTTC.

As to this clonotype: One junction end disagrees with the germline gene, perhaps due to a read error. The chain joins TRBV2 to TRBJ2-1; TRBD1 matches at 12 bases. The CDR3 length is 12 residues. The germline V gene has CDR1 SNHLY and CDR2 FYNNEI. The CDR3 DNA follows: TGTGCCAGCAGGGAGGGACAGGGGGCCGAGATCTTC. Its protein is CASREGQGAEIF.

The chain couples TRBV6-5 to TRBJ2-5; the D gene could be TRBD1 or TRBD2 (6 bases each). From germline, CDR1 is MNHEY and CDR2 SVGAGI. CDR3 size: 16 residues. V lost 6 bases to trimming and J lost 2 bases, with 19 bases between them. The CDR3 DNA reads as TGTGCCAGCAGCCCCGCTTGGGGGGCAGGACAAGAGACCCAGTACTTC. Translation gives CASSPAWGAGQETQYF.

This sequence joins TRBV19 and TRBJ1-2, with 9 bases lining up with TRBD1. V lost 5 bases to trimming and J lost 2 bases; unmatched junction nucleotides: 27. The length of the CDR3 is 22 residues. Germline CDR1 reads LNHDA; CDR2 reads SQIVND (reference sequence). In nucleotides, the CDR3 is TGTGCCAGTAGTCCCCTCGTGGTTAAGACAGGACAGGGGCCAAGAAGAAACTATGGCTACACCTTC. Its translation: CASSPLVVKTGQGPRRNYGYTF.